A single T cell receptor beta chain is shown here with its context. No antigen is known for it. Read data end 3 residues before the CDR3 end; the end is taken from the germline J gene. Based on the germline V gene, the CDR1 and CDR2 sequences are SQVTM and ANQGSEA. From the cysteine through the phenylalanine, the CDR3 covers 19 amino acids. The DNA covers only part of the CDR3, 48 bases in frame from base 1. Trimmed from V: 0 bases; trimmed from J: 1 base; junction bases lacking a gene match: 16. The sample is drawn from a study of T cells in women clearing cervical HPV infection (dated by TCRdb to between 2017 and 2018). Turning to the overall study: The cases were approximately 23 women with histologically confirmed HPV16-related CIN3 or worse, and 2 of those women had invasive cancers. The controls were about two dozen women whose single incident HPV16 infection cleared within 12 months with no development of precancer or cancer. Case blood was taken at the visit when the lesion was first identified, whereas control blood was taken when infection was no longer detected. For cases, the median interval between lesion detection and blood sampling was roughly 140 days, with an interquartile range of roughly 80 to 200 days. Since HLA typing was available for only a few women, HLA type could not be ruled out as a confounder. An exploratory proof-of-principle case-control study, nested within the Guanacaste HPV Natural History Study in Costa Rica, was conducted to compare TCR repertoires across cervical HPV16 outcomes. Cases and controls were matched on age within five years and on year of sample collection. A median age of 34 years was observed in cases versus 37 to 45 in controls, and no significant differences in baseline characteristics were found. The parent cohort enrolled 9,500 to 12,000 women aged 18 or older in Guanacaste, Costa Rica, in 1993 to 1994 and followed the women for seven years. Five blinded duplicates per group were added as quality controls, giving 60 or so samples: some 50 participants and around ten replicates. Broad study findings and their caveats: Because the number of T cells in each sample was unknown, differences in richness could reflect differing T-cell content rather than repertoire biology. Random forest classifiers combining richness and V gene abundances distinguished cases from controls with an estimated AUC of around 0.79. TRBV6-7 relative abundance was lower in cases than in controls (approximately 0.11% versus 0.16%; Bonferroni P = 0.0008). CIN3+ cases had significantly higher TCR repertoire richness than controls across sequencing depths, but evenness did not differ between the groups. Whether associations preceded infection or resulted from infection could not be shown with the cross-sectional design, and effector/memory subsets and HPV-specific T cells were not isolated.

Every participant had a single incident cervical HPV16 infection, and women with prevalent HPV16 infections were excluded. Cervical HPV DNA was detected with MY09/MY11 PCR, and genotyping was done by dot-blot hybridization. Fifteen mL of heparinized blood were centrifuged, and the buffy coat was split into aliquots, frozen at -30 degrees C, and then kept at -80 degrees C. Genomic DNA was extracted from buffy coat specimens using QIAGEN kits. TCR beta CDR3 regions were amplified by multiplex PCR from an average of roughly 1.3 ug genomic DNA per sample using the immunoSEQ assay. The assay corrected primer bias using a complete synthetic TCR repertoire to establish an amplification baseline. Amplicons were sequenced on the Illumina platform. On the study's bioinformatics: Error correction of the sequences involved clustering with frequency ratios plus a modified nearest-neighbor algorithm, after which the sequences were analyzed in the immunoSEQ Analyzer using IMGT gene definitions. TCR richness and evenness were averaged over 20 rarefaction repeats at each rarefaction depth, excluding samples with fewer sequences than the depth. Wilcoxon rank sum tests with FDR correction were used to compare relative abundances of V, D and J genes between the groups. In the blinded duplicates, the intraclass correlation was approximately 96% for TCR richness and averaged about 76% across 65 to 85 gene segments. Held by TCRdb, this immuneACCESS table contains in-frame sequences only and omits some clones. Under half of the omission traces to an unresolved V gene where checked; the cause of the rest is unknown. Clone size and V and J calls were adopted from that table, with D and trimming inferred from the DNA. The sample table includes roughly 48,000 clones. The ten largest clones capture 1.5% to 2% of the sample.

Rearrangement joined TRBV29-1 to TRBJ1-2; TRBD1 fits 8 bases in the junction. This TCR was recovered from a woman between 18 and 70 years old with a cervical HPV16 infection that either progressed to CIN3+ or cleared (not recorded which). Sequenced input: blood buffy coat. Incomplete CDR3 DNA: TGCAGCGTTGAAGATCTGGGCTCGCGGGCGGGACAGGTTAACTATGGC. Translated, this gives CSVEDLGSRAGQVNYG. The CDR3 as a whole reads CSVEDLGSRAGQVNYGYTF.